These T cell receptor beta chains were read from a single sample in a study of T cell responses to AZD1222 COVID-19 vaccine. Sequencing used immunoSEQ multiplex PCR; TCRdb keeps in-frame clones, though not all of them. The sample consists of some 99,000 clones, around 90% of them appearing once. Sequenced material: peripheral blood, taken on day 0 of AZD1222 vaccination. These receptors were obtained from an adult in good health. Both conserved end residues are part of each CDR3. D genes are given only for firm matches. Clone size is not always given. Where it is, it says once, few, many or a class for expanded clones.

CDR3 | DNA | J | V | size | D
CASSRLAGKQGEQFF | TGTGCCAGTAGTCGCCTAGCGGGAAAACAAGGTGAGCAGTTCTTC | TRBJ2-1 | TRBV19 | . | TRBD2
CASSGGLSNQPQHF | TGTGCCAGCTCCGGGGGGCTTAGCAATCAGCCCCAGCATTTT | TRBJ1-5 | TRBV18 | . | .
CASSPGQSYEQYF | TGTGCCAGCAGCCCCGGACAATCCTACGAGCAGTACTTC | TRBJ2-7 | TRBV7-2 | . | .
CASSLAGMYNEQFF | TGTGCCAGCAGTTTAGCGGGGATGTACAATGAGCAGTTCTTC | TRBJ2-1 | TRBV6-5 | . | TRBD2
CASSWTGGAGLYEQYF | TGTGCCAGCAGTTGGACTGGTGGGGCGGGGCTTTACGAGCAGTACTTC | TRBJ2-7 | TRBV28 | . | .
CASSYIATRTYEQYF | TGTGCCAGCAGTTATATCGCTACTCGCACCTACGAGCAGTACTTC | TRBJ2-7 | TRBV6-5 | . | .
CASSLVNGKRYEQYF | TGTGCCAGCAGCTTGGTCAACGGCAAGCGCTACGAGCAGTACTTC | TRBJ2-7 | TRBV5-4 | . | .
CASQGGTEAFF | TGTGCCAGCCAAGGGGGGACTGAAGCTTTCTTT | TRBJ1-1 | TRBV24-1 | . | .
CASSRGAAGSTSTDTQYF | TGCGCCAGCAGCCGGGGAGCAGCGGGTTCAACTAGCACAGATACGCAGTATTTT | TRBJ2-3 | TRBV4-1 | . | .
CASSTRQGYGYTF | TGTGCCAGCAGCACGCGACAGGGGTATGGCTACACCTTC | TRBJ1-2 | TRBV5-6 | . | TRBD1
CATSRSRDKGGILRTSHEQYF | TGTGCCACCAGCAGAAGCCGGGACAAGGGGGGCATCCTACGTACGAGCCACGAGCAGTACTTC | TRBJ2-7 | TRBV15 | . | .
CASSWDREAYEQYF | TGTGCCAGCAGTTGGGACAGGGAGGCCTACGAGCAGTACTTC | TRBJ2-7 | TRBV28 | few | TRBD1
CASSILQGAEETQYF | TGTGCCAGTAGTATTCTACAGGGGGCAGAAGAGACCCAGTACTTC | TRBJ2-5 | TRBV19 | . | TRBD1
CASSQAARGGQPQHF | TGCGCCAGCAGCCAAGCGGCCAGGGGAGGGCAGCCCCAGCATTTT | TRBJ1-5 | TRBV4-3 | . | .
CGTKGEAYNEQFF | TGTGGCACAAAAGGGGAAGCCTACAATGAGCAGTTCTTC | TRBJ2-1 | TRBV30 | . | .
CASSLRLAGVDGELFF | TGTGCCAGCAGTTTGCGGCTAGCGGGAGTCGACGGGGAGCTGTTTTTT | TRBJ2-2 | TRBV27 | . | TRBD2
CATSRGPGSVRVTLSAEAFF | TGTGCCACCAGCAGAGGGCCGGGTTCCGTCAGGGTAACCTTGTCCGCTGAAGCTTTCTTT | TRBJ1-1 | TRBV15 | . | .
CAKERVSSYNEQFF | TGTGCCAAAGAGCGGGTAAGCTCCTACAATGAGCAGTTCTTC | TRBJ2-1 | TRBV7-9 | . | .
CASSSGRGYEKLFF | TGTGCCAGCAGCTCCGGGAGAGGTTATGAAAAACTGTTTTTT | TRBJ1-4 | TRBV7-2 | . | .
CASSQEMGFDEQYF | TGCGCCAGCAGCCAAGAAATGGGTTTCGACGAGCAGTACTTC | TRBJ2-7 | TRBV4-3 | few | .
CASSESDPGGNYEQYF | TGTGCCAGCAGTGAATCGGACCCGGGAGGGAACTACGAGCAGTACTTC | TRBJ2-7 | TRBV2 | . | TRBD2
CASSLGLQNTEAFF | TGTGCCAGCAGCTTAGGGTTACAGAACACTGAAGCTTTCTTT | TRBJ1-1 | TRBV7-2 | . | .
CASSSVKTPGTGGCQPQHF | TGCGCCAGCAGCTCCGTCAAGACCCCCGGGACAGGAGGTTGTCAGCCCCAGCATTTT | TRBJ1-5 | TRBV5-1 | . | TRBD1
CASSPAQTGSGGYNEQFF | TGCGCCAGCAGCCCGGCTCAAACTGGTAGCGGGGGATACAATGAGCAGTTCTTC | TRBJ2-1 | TRBV5-1 | once | TRBD2
CASSLTPPLAGGRTGELFF | TGTGCCAGCAGCTTAACGCCCCCCCTAGCGGGGGGAAGAACCGGGGAGCTGTTTTTT | TRBJ2-2 | TRBV7-3 | . | TRBD2
CAWSVREIFLERLTDTQYF | TGTGCCTGGAGTGTCCGCGAAATTTTTCTTGAGCGGTTAACAGATACGCAGTATTTT | TRBJ2-3 | TRBV30 | . | .
CASSRPGGTDTDTQYF | TGTGCCAGCAGCCGCCCCGGCGGGACAGACACAGATACGCAGTATTTT | TRBJ2-3 | TRBV7-9 | . | .
CASSPPLLGGPNEKLFF | TGTGCCAGCTCACCACCGTTGCTGGGCGGTCCTAATGAAAAACTGTTTTTT | TRBJ1-4 | TRBV18 | . | .
CAWSEGNNSPLHF | TGTGCCTGGAGTGAGGGGAATAATTCACCCCTCCACTTT | TRBJ1-6 | TRBV30 | once | .
CASSLRGDRGNQPQHF | TGTGCCAGCAGCTTGAGGGGTGACAGGGGCAATCAGCCCCAGCATTTT | TRBJ1-5 | TRBV5-8 | once | TRBD1
CASSLAGFGGSTEAFF | TGCGCCAGCAGCTTGGCAGGGTTTGGGGGCTCCACTGAAGCTTTCTTT | TRBJ1-1 | TRBV5-1 | . | .
CSVRTGGNYGYTF | TGCAGCGTCAGGACAGGGGGCAACTATGGCTACACCTTC | TRBJ1-2 | TRBV29-1 | . | TRBD1
CASSLVLADTYPYEQYF | TGTGCCAGCAGCTTGGTGCTAGCCGACACCTACCCCTACGAGCAGTACTTC | TRBJ2-7 | TRBV5-6 | . | .
CASSLRSEVREQYF | TGTGCCAGCAGCCTAAGGTCGGAAGTGCGGGAGCAGTACTTC | TRBJ2-7 | TRBV13 | . | .
CAKLQGSKNIQYF | TGTGCCAAACTCCAGGGTTCCAAAAACATTCAGTACTTC | TRBJ2-4 | TRBV24-1 | . | .
CASSVVPLDSEQFF | TGTGCCAGCAGCGTAGTCCCCCTGGACAGTGAGCAGTTCTTC | TRBJ2-1 | TRBV9 | . | .
CASSSGQNTEAFF | TGTGCCAGCAGTTCCGGACAGAACACTGAAGCTTTCTTT | TRBJ1-1 | TRBV7-3 | . | .
CASSLISGATSYNEQFF | TGTGCCAGCAGCCTCATTAGCGGGGCTACTTCCTACAATGAGCAGTTCTTC | TRBJ2-1 | TRBV7-2 | . | TRBD2
CASSPRTGQVNGNTIYF | TGTGCCAGCAGCCCACGTACAGGGCAAGTGAATGGAAACACCATATATTTT | TRBJ1-3 | TRBV11-2 | . | .
CASSLVGIYGYTF | TGTGCCAGCAGTTTAGTGGGGATCTATGGCTACACCTTC | TRBJ1-2 | TRBV28 | . | .
CASSLVGTGLHNEKLFF | TGTGCCAGCAGCTTAGTTGGGACAGGTCTTCATAATGAAAAACTGTTTTTT | TRBJ1-4 | TRBV7-2 | . | TRBD1
CASSLVPGQEYEQYF | TGCGCCAGCAGCTTGGTTCCGGGACAGGAATACGAGCAGTACTTC | TRBJ2-7 | TRBV5-1 | once | TRBD1
CASRFGFEQFF | TGTGCCAGCAGGTTCGGATTTGAGCAGTTCTTC | TRBJ2-1 | TRBV2 | . | .
CASSSWQGYEQYF | TGTGCCAGCAGTTCATGGCAGGGCTACGAGCAGTACTTC | TRBJ2-7 | TRBV28 | . | .
CASSLPTSGGAGGHSYNEQFF | TGTGCCAGCAGTTTACCCACTAGCGGGGGTGCCGGGGGGCACTCCTACAATGAGCAGTTCTTC | TRBJ2-1 | TRBV27 | . | TRBD2
CASSLASVGANVLTF | TGTGCCAGCAGCTTGGCTTCGGTCGGGGCCAACGTCCTGACTTTC | TRBJ2-6 | TRBV5-4 | . | .
CASTPPGGYYGYTF | TGTGCCAGCACCCCCCCGGGGGGCTACTATGGCTACACCTTC | TRBJ1-2 | TRBV25-1 | . | .
CASSLRTEKDEQYF | TGTGCCAGCAGCCTCAGGACAGAGAAGGACGAGCAGTACTTC | TRBJ2-7 | TRBV4-2 | . | .
CASSMRGYGYTF | TGCGCCAGCAGCATGAGAGGGTATGGCTACACCTTC | TRBJ1-2 | TRBV4-3 | . | .
CASSVVGGEQFF | TGTGCCAGCAGCGTAGTGGGGGGTGAGCAGTTCTTC | TRBJ2-1 | TRBV9 | . | .
CASSAARANEKLFF | TGTGCCAGCAGTGCCGCACGGGCTAATGAAAAACTGTTTTTT | TRBJ1-4 | TRBV2 | . | .
CASSSATGVNEQYF | TGTGCCAGCAGCTCAGCGACGGGGGTAAACGAGCAGTACTTC | TRBJ2-7 | TRBV5-4 | . | .
CASVTEITDGRYEQYF | TGCGCCAGCGTAACCGAAATCACCGACGGTCGATACGAGCAGTACTTC | TRBJ2-7 | TRBV23-1 | . | .
CASSQVMDNEQFF | TGCGCCAGCAGCCAAGTTATGGACAATGAGCAGTTCTTC | TRBJ2-1 | TRBV4-3 | . | .
CASSYLTNGDGYTF | TGTGCCAGCTCTTACCTAACTAACGGGGATGGCTACACCTTC | TRBJ1-2 | TRBV18 | once | .
CASSANSGREVETQYF | TGTGCCAGCAGCGCCAACTCCGGGAGGGAGGTAGAGACCCAGTACTTC | TRBJ2-5 | TRBV3-1/TRBV3-2 | . | TRBD2
CSARLEGPLHF | TGCAGTGCTCGACTGGAGGGCCCCCTCCACTTT | TRBJ1-6 | TRBV20-1 | . | .
CASSLCGGPGNTIYF | TGTGCCAGCAGCTTATGTGGGGGTCCCGGAAACACCATATATTTT | TRBJ1-3 | TRBV7-4 | . | .
CASRQGVSTDTQYF | TGTGCCAGCAGACAGGGGGTGAGCACAGATACGCAGTATTTT | TRBJ2-3 | TRBV2 | . | TRBD1